The 25 T cell receptor beta chains below were found in one sample sequenced in a study of response to subunit inactivated influenza vaccine. TCRdb reanalysed the RT-PCR reads using MiXCR and keeps one entry per CDR3 protein. The top ten hold approximately 3% of the sample, which has approximately 520,000 distinct CDR3 sequences, 16% seen once. The input for sequencing was CD4+ T cells sorted from PBMCs, taken approximately 25 months after vaccination. Receptors originate from a man between 50 and 69 years old who received an inactivated influenza vaccine.

This clonotype has a handful of counts. The chain recombines TRBV10-1 with TRBJ2-2, with D possibly being TRBD1 or TRBD2 (5 bases each). V shed 6 bases and J shed 6 bases, with 14 bases lying between them. The CDR3 covers 14 residues. CDR1 is WNHNN, CDR2 SYGVQD, per germline (reference sequence). The CDR3 spells CASSPRGAAGELFF. DNA of the CDR3: TGCGCCAGCAGCCCCCGAGGGGCCGCCGGGGAGCTGTTTTTT.

The V call is TRBV5-1, the J call TRBJ1-6; possible D gene TRBD1, 5 bases. The CDR3 spans 13 residues. Germline CDR1 is SGHRS and CDR2 is YFSETQ. Trimming took 5 bases from V and 8 from J, leaving 11 bases between them. The CDR3 loop is CASRGVGDSPLHF. The DNA for the CDR3 is TGCGCCAGCAGAGGTGTAGGGGATTCACCCCTCCACTTT.

The J gene is TRBJ2-1, the V gene TRBV5-1, with TRBD2 identical over 10 bases. The J segment lost 0 bases and the V segment lost 1 base, leaving 4 bases of the junction unmatched. Looked up from germline, CDR1 is SGHRS and CDR2 is YFSETQ. The CDR3 spans 17 residues. The CDR3 here is CASSLTSGMSSYNEQFF. In nucleotides, the CDR3 is TGCGCCAGCAGCTTGACTAGCGGGATGTCCTCCTACAATGAGCAGTTCTTC.

The V and J genes are TRBV12-3 or TRBV12-4 and TRBJ2-5; 14 bases align to TRBD2. Trimming removed 5 bases from V and 10 bases from J; junction bases left unmatched: 6. The CDR3 covers 14 residues. This CDR3 reads CASSPGTSGSDQYF. The CDR3 DNA is TGTGCCAGCAGTCCCGGGACTAGCGGGAGCGACCAGTACTTC.

This clonotype occurred a few times. The rearrangement links TRBV28 to TRBJ2-7, with D perhaps assigned TRBD1 or TRBD2 (5 bases each). Looked up from germline, CDR1 is MDHEN and CDR2 is SYDVKM. The CDR3 is made up of 11 amino acids. V gave up 10 bases and J gave up 4 bases, with 11 bases separating them. The CDR3 spells CATTGRYEQYF. CDR3 DNA sequence: TGTGCCACAACGGGGCGGTACGAGCAGTACTTC.

This chain joins TRBV10-3 and TRBJ2-3, with 11 bases identical to TRBD2. This CDR3 is 14 amino acids long. Germline-derived CDR1 and CDR2 are ENHRY and SYGVKD. V was pared by 8 bases and J by 4 bases, with 5 bases of the junction left unmatched. CDR3 bases: TGTGCCATCGCTTCTAGCGGGGGGCCAGATACGCAGTATTTT. Amino acids: CAIASSGGPDTQYF.

The chain recombines TRBV4-3 with TRBJ1-1; 9 bases agree with TRBD1. CDR1 and CDR2 from the germline V gene are LGHNA and YSLEER. The V segment lost 4 bases and the J segment 2 bases; nucleotides outside the gene matches: 5. The CDR3 is made up of 15 amino acids. In DNA form, the CDR3 reads TGCGCCAGCAGCCGAATGGACAGGGGAAACACTGAAGCTTTCTTT. Translated, it gives CASSRMDRGNTEAFF.

V and J are TRBV20-1 and TRBJ2-7; 10 nucleotides match TRBD2. Per germline, CDR1 DFQATT and CDR2 SNEGSKA (reference sequence). The ends lost 7 bases at V and 6 bases at J; junction bases unmatched: 6. The CDR3 length is 12 residues. The CDR3 DNA sequence: TGCAGTGGAGGGCTAGCGGGAGCCGAGCAGTACTTC. This encodes CSGGLAGAEQYF.

V gene TRBV3-1 combines with J gene TRBJ1-6, with D maybe TRBD1 (5 bases). This CDR3 is 15 amino acids long. Germline V CDR1 and CDR2: LGHDT, YNNKEL (reference sequence). V lost 1 base and J lost 8, with 12 bases in between. The CDR3 sequence: CASSQGSGTYSPLHF. The CDR3 DNA sequence: TGTGCCAGCAGCCAAGGGTCAGGGACGTATTCACCCCTCCACTTT.

This chain joins TRBV5-1 and TRBJ1-6; D gene unclear. In germline, CDR1 is SGHRS, CDR2 YFSETQ. The CDR3 is made up of 14 amino acids. V was cut by 3 bases and J by 9 bases, with 13 bases left in between. DNA of the CDR3: TGCGCCAGCAGCTCATCATCCCAGGCTTCACCCCTCCACTTT. It is translated as CASSSSSQASPLHF.

The sample holds a few counts of this clonotype. The CDR3, as DNA: TGTGCCAGCAGCGTAGTTGGTGGATACTCCTACAATGAGCAGTTCTTC. This gives the protein CASSVVGGYSYNEQFF. The rearrangement joins TRBV9 to TRBJ2-1; unclear D gene. Trimming removed 0 bases from V and 0 bases from J, with 10 bases in between. CDR3 size: 16 residues. Germline V CDR1 and CDR2: SGDLS, YYNGEE.

This clonotype was seen more than once but under ten times. This sequence joins TRBV6-1 and TRBJ1-6; 7 nucleotides align to TRBD1. The trim removed 6 bases at V and 5 bases at J, leaving 4 bases unmatched. This CDR3 comprises 14 residues. CDR1 is MNHNS and CDR2 is SASEGT in the germline V gene. CDR3 sequence reads: CASSRQGDNSPLHF. The CDR3 DNA sequence: TGTGCCAGCAGCCGCCAGGGGGATAATTCACCCCTCCACTTT.

The chain uses TRBV3-1 and TRBJ2-3, with TRBD2 matching 7 bases. V gave up 4 bases and J gave up 2 bases; unmatched junction bases: 3. CDR3 length: 14 residues. Germline CDR1 reads LGHDT; CDR2 reads YNNKEL (reference sequence). CDR3: CASSRRDYTDTQYF. The CDR3 DNA reads TGTGCCAGCAGCCGCCGGGACTACACAGATACGCAGTATTTT.

The chain links TRBV5-1 to TRBJ2-2; D gene uncertain. From germline, CDR1 is SGHRS and CDR2 YFSETQ. The CDR3 consists of 16 residues. V was cut by 1 base and J by 1 base, with 11 bases left in between. The CDR3: CASSLSPQRNTGELFF. The CDR3 DNA is TGCGCCAGCAGCTTGTCCCCCCAGAGGAACACCGGGGAGCTGTTTTTT.

CDR3 nucleotides: TGTGCCAGCAGTTTGACGGACAGCTATGGCTACACCTTC. Protein sequence: CASSLTDSYGYTF. The chain couples TRBV27 to TRBJ1-2, with D perhaps matching TRBD1 (6 bases). CDR3 length: 13 amino acids. Germline V gene data show CDR1 as MNHEY and CDR2 as SMNVEV (reference sequence). Trimming stripped 3 bases from V and 4 bases from J, with 9 bases between.

The chain carries TRBV20-1 and TRBJ2-5; D may be TRBD2 (6 bases). Trimming stripped 5 bases from V and 5 bases from J, with 18 bases between. The CDR3 has 14 residues. Germline values: CDR1 DFQATT, CDR2 SNEGSKA (reference sequence). CDR3 loop: CSAAPRSREETQYF. In nucleotides, the CDR3 is TGCAGTGCTGCGCCTCGTAGCCGGGAGGAGACCCAGTACTTC.

This clonotype appeared many times. The CDR3 loop is CASSQLVGIYNEQFF. The CDR3, as DNA: TGCGCCAGCAGCCAGCTCGTGGGGATCTACAATGAGCAGTTCTTC. The chain joins TRBV4-1 to TRBJ2-1, with D unclear. This CDR3 region has 15 residues. Trimming stripped 3 bases from V and 3 bases from J, with 12 bases between. CDR1 and CDR2 from the germline V gene are MGHRA and YSYEKL.

In this sample, this clonotype turned up a few times. The chain links TRBV20-1 to TRBJ2-5; D perhaps matches TRBD2 (5 bases). The germline V gene has CDR1 DFQATT and CDR2 SNEGSKA (reference sequence). This CDR3 contains 15 residues. Trimming cost V 3 bases and J 4 bases, with 18 bases left between them. The CDR3 DNA is TGCAGTGCTAGGCGTCTAGGAGGTGTCGGAGAGACCCAGTACTTC. It encodes CSARRLGGVGETQYF.

This clonotype was observed a few times. The rearrangement uses TRBV20-1 and TRBJ1-1; 12 bases match TRBD1. V was pared by 6 bases and J by 5 bases, with 7 bases of the junction left unmatched. This CDR3 region has 14 residues. Germline CDR1 is DFQATT and CDR2 is SNEGSKA (reference sequence). The CDR3 sequence: CSARGTGGWTEAFF. As DNA, the CDR3 is TGCAGTGCGCGAGGGACAGGGGGCTGGACTGAAGCTTTCTTT.

The rearrangement links TRBV2 to TRBJ1-1; 7 nucleotides agree with TRBD1. With V trimmed by 4 bases and J by 5 bases, 7 bases remained unmatched. CDR1 is SNHLY and CDR2 is FYNNEI in the germline V gene. The CDR3 runs to 14 residues. The CDR3 nucleotides are TGTGCCAGCAGTGGTTCACAGGGGAGGACTGAAGCTTTCTTT. Translation gives CASSGSQGRTEAFF.

The genes are TRBV7-6 and TRBJ1-4, with D perhaps matching TRBD1 (6 bases). The length of the CDR3 is 16 residues. The germline V gene encodes CDR1 SGHVS and CDR2 FNYEAQ. V gave up 7 bases and J gave up 8 bases, with 23 bases separating them. The CDR3 loop is CASTKSPPGAGEKLFF. As DNA, the CDR3 is TGTGCCAGCACCAAAAGCCCCCCGGGGGCGGGGGAAAAACTGTTTTTT.

This clonotype was recorded at least ten times. The chain employs TRBV12-3 or TRBV12-4 and TRBJ2-7; TRBD2 agrees at 10 bases. V trimming: 6 bases; J trimming: 1 base; junction bases outside the gene matches: 12. The CDR3 is 17 residues long. CDR3 region: CASSLFRTSGTSYEQYF. For the CDR3, the DNA is TGTGCCAGCAGCTTATTCCGGACTAGCGGAACATCCTACGAGCAGTACTTC.

This clonotype turned up a few times. The chain couples TRBV29-1 to TRBJ2-3; D might be TRBD1 or TRBD2, each matching 6 bases. With 6 bases removed from V and 1 base from J, the gap between germline ends came to 17 bases. The length of the CDR3 is 15 residues. The germline gives CDR1 SQVTM, CDR2 ANQGSEA. CDR3 sequence (DNA): TGCAGCGTCTCGGGGGCAGGTGGGGGCACAGATACGCAGTATTTT. This gives the protein CSVSGAGGGTDTQYF.

This clonotype came up a few times. V usage is TRBV7-8 and J usage is TRBJ2-1; no definite D call. The ends were cut back, 4 bases at V and 8 bases at J, with 6 bases in the middle. The length of the CDR3 is 11 residues. Germline assignment: CDR1 SGHVS and CDR2 FQNEAQ. The CDR3 protein is CASSSRYEQFF. CDR3 bases: TGTGCCAGCAGCTCCCGGTATGAGCAGTTCTTC. Filled out from reference TRBV7-8 and TRBJ2-1, the complete variable domain reads GAGVSQSPRYKVAKRGQDVALRCDPISGHVSLFWYQQALGQGPEFLTYFQNEAQLDKSGLPSDRFFAERPEGSVSTLKIQRTQQEDSAVYLCASSSRYEQFFGPGTRLTVL.

This clonotype showed up just a few times. This chain links TRBV6-1 with TRBJ2-5, with D possibly being TRBD2 (6 bases). CDR1 and CDR2 (germline): MNHNS, SASEGT. The germline V and J ends were trimmed by 5 bases and 10 bases, with 23 bases remaining between them. The CDR3 has 15 amino acids. CDR3 bases: TGTGCCAGCAGTCCCGGCGCCAGGCCCGGGGGAGGCCAGTACTTC. Residues: CASSPGARPGGGQYF.